This record covers a single T cell receptor beta chain. Trimming took off 3 bases at V and 3 bases at J, with 11 bases between the two ends. Germline assignment: CDR1 MNHEY and CDR2 SMNVEV (reference sequence). This CDR3 is built from 14 residues. These data belong to a study of cytomegalovirus exposure and HLA in healthy donors. Use of 60 Vbeta and 13 Jbeta primers characterized the PCR. Generated by immunoSEQ multiplex PCR, the TCRdb table keeps only in-frame clones and is missing some. The table lists some 53,000 clones. The V call is TRBV27, the J call TRBJ1-1; weak D call: TRBD1 (5 bases). This sequence was found in an older woman in good health and CMV-seropositive. Source material: PBMCs. The CDR3 region has the DNA TGTGCCAGCAGTTTGGGAGGGACCTACACTGAAGCTTTCTTT. Translated: CASSLGGTYTEAFF.